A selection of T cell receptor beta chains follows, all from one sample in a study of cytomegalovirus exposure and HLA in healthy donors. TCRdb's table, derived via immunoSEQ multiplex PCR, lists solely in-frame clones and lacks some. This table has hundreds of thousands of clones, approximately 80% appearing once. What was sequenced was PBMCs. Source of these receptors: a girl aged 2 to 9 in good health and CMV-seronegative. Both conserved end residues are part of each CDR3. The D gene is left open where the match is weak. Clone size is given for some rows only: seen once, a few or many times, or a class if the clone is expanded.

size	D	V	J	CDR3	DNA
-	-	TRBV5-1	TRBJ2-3	CASSLEGAQYF	TGCGCCAGCAGCTTGGAGGGGGCGCAGTATTTT
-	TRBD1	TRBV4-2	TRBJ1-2	CASSHFRDRAGYTF	TGTGCCAGCAGCCACTTCCGGGACAGGGCTGGCTACACCTTC
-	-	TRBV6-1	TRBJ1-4	CASSEGAQKLFF	TGTGCCAGCAGTGAAGGGGCCCAAAAACTGTTTTTT
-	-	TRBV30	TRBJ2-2	CAWSLEGVDTGELFF	TGTGCCTGGAGTCTAGAGGGAGTGGACACCGGGGAGCTGTTTTTT
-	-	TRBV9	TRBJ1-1	CASSPQAKPNTEAFF	TGTGCCAGCAGCCCCCAAGCAAAGCCGAACACTGAAGCTTTCTTT
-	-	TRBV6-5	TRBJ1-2	CASSYSFYGTLAGYTF	TGTGCCAGCAGTTACTCGTTCTACGGGACTCTTGCCGGCTACACCTTC
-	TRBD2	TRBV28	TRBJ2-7	CASKRWGLVPYF	TGTGCCAGCAAGCGATGGGGACTAGTTCCGTACTTC
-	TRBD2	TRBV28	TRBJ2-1	CASSFGGGPYNEQFF	TGTGCCAGCAGTTTTGGCGGGGGGCCCTACAATGAGCAGTTCTTC
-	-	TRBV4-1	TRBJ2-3	CASSQEGLPSTDTQYF	TGCGCCAGCAGCCAAGAGGGGCTTCCTAGCACAGATACGCAGTATTTT
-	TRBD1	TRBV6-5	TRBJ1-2	CASSYRTGSGYTF	TGTGCCAGCAGTTACCGGACAGGGAGTGGCTACACCTTC
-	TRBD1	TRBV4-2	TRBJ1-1	CASSPGTGRDEAFF	TGTGCCAGCAGCCCCGGGACAGGGAGGGATGAAGCTTTCTTT
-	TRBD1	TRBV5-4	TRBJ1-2	CASSPGTGGSYNYGYTF	TGTGCCAGCAGCCCCGGGACAGGGGGAAGTTATAACTATGGCTACACCTTC
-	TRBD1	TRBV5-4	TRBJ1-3	CASSLGTGGNTIYF	TGTGCCAGCAGCTTGGGGACAGGGGGCAACACCATATATTTT
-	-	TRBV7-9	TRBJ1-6	CASSLVAGLSSYNSPLHF	TGTGCCAGCAGCTTAGTAGCTGGACTTAGCTCCTATAATTCACCCCTCCACTTT
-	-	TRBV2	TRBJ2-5	CASSGEGQETQYF	TGTGCCAGCAGTGGAGAGGGCCAGGAGACCCAGTACTTC
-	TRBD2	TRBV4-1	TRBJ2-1	CASSRAGGRRSYNEQFF	TGCGCCAGCAGCCGGGCGGGCGGGAGGCGCTCCTACAATGAGCAGTTCTTC
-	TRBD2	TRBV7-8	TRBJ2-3	CASRERLAGTDTQYF	TGTGCCAGCAGGGAAAGACTAGCCGGCACAGATACGCAGTATTTT
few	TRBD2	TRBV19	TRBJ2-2	CASSLPGGVGLVAGELFF	TGTGCCAGTAGTCTACCCGGGGGGGTTGGTTTAGTCGCCGGGGAGCTGTTTTTT
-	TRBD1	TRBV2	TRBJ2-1	CASYTDRVGNEQFF	TGTGCCAGCTACACAGACAGGGTCGGGAATGAGCAGTTCTTC
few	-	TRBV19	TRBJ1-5	CASSIIGHPNQPQHF	TGTGCCAGTAGTATAATTGGGCACCCCAATCAGCCCCAGCATTTT
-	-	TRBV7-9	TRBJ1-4	CASSTPGGAGDEKLFF	TGTGCCAGCAGCACCCCGGGGGGGGCCGGTGATGAAAAACTGTTTTTT
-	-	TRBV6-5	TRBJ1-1	CASSYSNGNTEAFF	TGTGCCAGCAGTTACTCGAACGGGAACACTGAAGCTTTCTTT
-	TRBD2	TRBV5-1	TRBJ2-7	CASSEPSGNSYEQYF	TGCGCCAGCAGCGAACCTAGCGGGAACTCCTACGAGCAGTACTTC
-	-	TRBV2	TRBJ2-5	CASSKGQPQETQYF	TGTGCCAGCAGTAAGGGGCAGCCCCAAGAGACCCAGTACTTC
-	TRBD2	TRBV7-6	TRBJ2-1	CASSVPNSGRGGNEQFF	TGTGCCAGCAGCGTACCGAATAGCGGGAGAGGCGGTAATGAGCAGTTCTTC
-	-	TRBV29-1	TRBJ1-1	CSVGGGFNTEAFF	TGCAGCGTTGGAGGCGGATTCAACACTGAAGCTTTCTTT
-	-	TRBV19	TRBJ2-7	CASSIVASGAPGSYEQYF	TGTGCCAGTAGTATAGTGGCGAGTGGGGCCCCAGGATCCTACGAGCAGTACTTC
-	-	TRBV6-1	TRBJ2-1	CASTGGAVGADEQFF	TGTGCCAGCACCGGAGGGGCGGTGGGAGCGGATGAGCAGTTCTTC
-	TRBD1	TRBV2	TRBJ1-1	CASRGDRAEAFF	TGTGCCAGCAGGGGGGACAGGGCTGAAGCTTTCTTT
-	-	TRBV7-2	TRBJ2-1	CASSLTGSNEQFF	TGTGCCAGCAGCTTAACAGGGTCCAATGAGCAGTTCTTC
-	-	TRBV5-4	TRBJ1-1	CASSFGSAEAFF	TGTGCCAGCAGCTTCGGTAGTGCTGAAGCTTTCTTT
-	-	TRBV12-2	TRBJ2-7	CASRCLSRGSSYEQYF	TGTGCAAGTCGCTGCCTCTCCAGGGGAAGCTCCTACGAGCAGTACTTC
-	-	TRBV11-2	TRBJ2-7	CASSLTAGPQYEQYF	TGTGCCAGCAGCTTAACGGCGGGGCCCCAATACGAGCAGTACTTC
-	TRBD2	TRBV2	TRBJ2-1	CASSDRGGEQFF	TGTGCCAGCAGTGATCGGGGGGGTGAGCAGTTCTTC
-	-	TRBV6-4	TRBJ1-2	CASSDPEAIGYTF	TGTGCCAGCAGTGACCCCGAGGCCATCGGCTACACCTTC
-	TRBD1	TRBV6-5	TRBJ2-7	CASSRGRGPYEQYF	TGTGCCAGCAGTAGGGGGCGAGGTCCCTACGAGCAGTACTTC
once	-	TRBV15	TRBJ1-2	CATSRGTTGLTNGYTF	TGTGCCACCAGCAGGGGAACTACAGGGCTAACTAATGGCTACACCTTC
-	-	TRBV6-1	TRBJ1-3	CASSVGEKAGNTIYF	TGTGCCAGCAGTGTTGGGGAGAAAGCTGGAAACACCATATATTTT
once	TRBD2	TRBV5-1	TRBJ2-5	CASSSLDFPPGLLRETQYF	TGCGCCAGCAGCTCGCTAGACTTCCCTCCGGGACTACTCAGAGAGACCCAGTACTTC
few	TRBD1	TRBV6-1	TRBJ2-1	CASSSRGRGNEQFF	TGTGCCAGCAGTTCCAGGGGGCGAGGCAATGAGCAGTTCTTC
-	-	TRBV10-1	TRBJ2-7	CASSESFGRDEQYF	TGCGCCAGCAGTGAGTCGTTTGGCAGGGACGAGCAGTACTTC
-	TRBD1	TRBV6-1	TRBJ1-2	CASSEARDRSRVEYGYTF	TGTGCCAGCAGTGAAGCCCGGGACAGGTCAAGGGTGGAGTATGGCTACACCTTC
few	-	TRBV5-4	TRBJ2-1	CASSARDIYNEQFF	TGTGCCAGCAGCGCACGGGATATTTACAATGAGCAGTTCTTC
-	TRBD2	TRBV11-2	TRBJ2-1	CASSLGGRAYNEQFF	TGTGCCAGCAGCTTAGGCGGGAGGGCCTACAATGAGCAGTTCTTC
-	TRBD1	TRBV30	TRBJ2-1	CAWVMTGAASYNEQFF	TGTGCCTGGGTTATGACAGGGGCTGCGTCCTACAATGAGCAGTTCTTC
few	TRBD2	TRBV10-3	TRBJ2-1	CAIGLAGGISNEQFF	TGTGCCATAGGACTAGCGGGGGGCATAAGCAATGAGCAGTTCTTC
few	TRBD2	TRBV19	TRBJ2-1	CASSVTSGSHNEQFF	TGTGCCAGTAGTGTGACTAGCGGGAGTCACAATGAGCAGTTCTTC
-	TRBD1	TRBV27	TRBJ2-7	CASGQGLYEQYF	TGTGCCAGCGGACAGGGCCTCTACGAGCAGTACTTC
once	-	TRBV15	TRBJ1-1	CATSRGRGGGNIPYEAFF	TGTGCCACCAGCAGAGGAAGGGGAGGGGGGAACATTCCCTATGAAGCTTTCTTT
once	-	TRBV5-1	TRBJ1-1	CASSPGLTAEAFF	TGCGCCAGCAGCCCAGGGTTAACCGCTGAAGCTTTCTTT
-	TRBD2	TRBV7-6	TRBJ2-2	CASSLRLAGGSDTGELFF	TGTGCCAGCAGCTTACGGCTAGCGGGGGGTTCGGACACCGGGGAGCTGTTTTTT
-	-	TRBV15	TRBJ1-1	CATSRDRPNTEAFF	TGTGCCACCAGCAGAGATCGTCCGAACACTGAAGCTTTCTTT
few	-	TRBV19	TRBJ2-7	CASALSPNEQYF	TGTGCCAGTGCCCTAAGTCCCAACGAGCAGTACTTC
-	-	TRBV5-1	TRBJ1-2	CASSLDTYGYTF	TGCGCCAGCAGCCTCGACACTTATGGCTACACCTTC
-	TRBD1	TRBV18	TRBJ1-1	CASSSSGTESWNTEAFF	TGTGCCAGCTCATCTTCCGGGACAGAAAGCTGGAACACTGAAGCTTTCTTT